This TCR beta chain appears in the sequencing data of a study of cytomegalovirus exposure and HLA in healthy donors. The ends lost 2 bases at V and 4 bases at J; junction bases unmatched: 5. The CDR3 is 14 amino acids. Germline CDR1 and CDR2: GTSNPN and SVGIG (reference sequence). This clone came up once. Antigen unknown. Whole-study findings and limits: It was approximately 170 TCR beta chains that were listed as cytomegalovirus-associated. Sequencing likely generated an artifact that appeared as a cluster of highly shared sequence variants.

PCR involved 60 Vbeta and 13 Jbeta primers. Measured with immunoSEQ multiplex PCR; TCRdb has only the in-frame clones, and not every one. The sample carries approximately 140,000 clones, about two thirds recorded once. Material: PBMCs. V is TRBV30 and J is TRBJ1-5, with 7 bases lining up with TRBD1. The source is a human donor in good health. CDR3 bases: TGTGCCTGGAGTTTGTCAGGGGGAAATCAGCCCCAGCATTTT. It codes for CAWSLSGGNQPQHF.